This paragraph reports one T cell receptor (beta chain). Its cognate antigen is unknown. Assay used: immunoSEQ multiplex PCR; TCRdb lists only in-frame clones, some missing. The table has more than 200,000 clones, over 65% seen once. The ends lost 2 bases at V and 4 bases at J; junction bases unmatched: 8. CDR3 length equals 15 residues. CDR1 and CDR2 (germline): MGHRA, YSYEKL. The data belong to a study of cytotoxic CD8 clonotypes in ibrutinib-treated CLL. Findings and caveats of the study: The study found public clonotypes uncommon, contracting or stable on treatment. While tracking circulating CD8+ T-cell counts, baseline clonality exceeded that of age-matched healthy donors.

The sequencing here drew on PBMCs, taken after 12 months of ibrutinib treatment. V is TRBV4-1 and J is TRBJ2-7; 7 nucleotides agree with TRBD2. The sequence derives from a human donor with chronic lymphocytic leukemia. CDR3 in amino acids: CASSQPSGSPYEQYF. In DNA form, the CDR3 reads TGCGCCAGCAGCCAACCTAGCGGATCACCATACGAGCAGTACTTC.